This TCR beta chain originates from a study of naive and memory T cell subsets. Four PCR rounds used nested alpha and beta constant region primers plus the SP2 primer. TCRdb re-analysed the UMI-ligation and nested PCR reads in MiXCR, keeping a single row per CDR3 protein. The sample contains around 24,000 distinct CDR3 sequences, 5.2% of which appear only once. The V gene's germline CDR1 is SEHNR and CDR2 FQNEAQ (reference sequence). With 3 bases clipped from V and 6 bases from J, the junction kept 7 bases outside the gene matches. This CDR3 region has 16 residues. This clonotype was recorded many times. The library had UMIs added by 3' ligation of an oligonucleotide to TCR cDNA. Adult healthy volunteers gave 2.5 ml peripheral blood for whole-blood RNA.

The TCR originated in an adult in good health. The genes are TRBV7-9 and TRBJ2-2; 10 bases align to TRBD1. Source material: blood. The CDR3 sequence: CASSFYGTGVSGELFF. The CDR3 DNA reads TGTGCCAGCAGCTTCTACGGGACAGGGGTTTCCGGGGAGCTGTTTTTT.